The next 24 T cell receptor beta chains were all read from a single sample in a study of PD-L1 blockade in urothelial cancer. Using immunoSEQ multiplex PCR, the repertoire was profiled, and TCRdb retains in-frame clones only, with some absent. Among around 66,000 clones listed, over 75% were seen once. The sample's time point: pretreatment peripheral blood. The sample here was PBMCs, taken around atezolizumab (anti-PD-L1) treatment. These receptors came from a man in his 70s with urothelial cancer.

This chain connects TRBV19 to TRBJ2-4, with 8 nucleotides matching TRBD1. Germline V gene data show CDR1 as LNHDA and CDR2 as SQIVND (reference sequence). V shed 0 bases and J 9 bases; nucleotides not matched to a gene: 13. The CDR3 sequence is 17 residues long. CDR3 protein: CASSIDSTGGLQTIQYF. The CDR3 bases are TGTGCCAGTAGTATAGATTCAACAGGGGGGCTCCAAACCATTCAGTACTTC.

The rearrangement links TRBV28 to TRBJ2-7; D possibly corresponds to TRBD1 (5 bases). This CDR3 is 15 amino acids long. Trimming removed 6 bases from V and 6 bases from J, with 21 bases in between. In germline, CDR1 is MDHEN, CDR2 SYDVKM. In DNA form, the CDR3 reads TGTGCCAGCAGACCACCCGACAGCGTAGCCCGCGAGCAGTACTTC. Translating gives CASRPPDSVAREQYF.

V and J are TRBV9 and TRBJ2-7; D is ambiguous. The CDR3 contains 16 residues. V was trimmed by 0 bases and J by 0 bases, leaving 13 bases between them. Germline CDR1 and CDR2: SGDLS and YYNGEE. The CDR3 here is CASSVAGYETSYEQYF. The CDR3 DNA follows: TGTGCCAGCAGCGTAGCGGGTTACGAAACCTCCTACGAGCAGTACTTC.

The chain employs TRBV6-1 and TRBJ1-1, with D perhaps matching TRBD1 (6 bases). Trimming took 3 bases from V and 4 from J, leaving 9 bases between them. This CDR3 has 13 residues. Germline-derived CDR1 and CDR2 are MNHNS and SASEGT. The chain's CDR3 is CASSEYRATEAFF. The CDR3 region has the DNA TGTGCCAGCAGTGAGTACAGGGCCACTGAAGCTTTCTTT.

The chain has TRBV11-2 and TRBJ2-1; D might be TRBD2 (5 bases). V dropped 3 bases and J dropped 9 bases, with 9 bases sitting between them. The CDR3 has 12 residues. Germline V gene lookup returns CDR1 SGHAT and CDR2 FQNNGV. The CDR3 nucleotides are TGTGCCAGCAGCTTCGGCGGAGGTGAGCAGTTCTTC. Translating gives CASSFGGGEQFF. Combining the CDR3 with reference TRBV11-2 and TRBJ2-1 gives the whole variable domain EAGVAQSPRYKIIEKRQSVAFWCNPISGHATLYWYQQILGQGPKLLIQFQNNGVVDDSQLPKDRFSAERLKGVDSTLKIQPAKLEDSAVYLCASSFGGGEQFFGPGTRLTVL.

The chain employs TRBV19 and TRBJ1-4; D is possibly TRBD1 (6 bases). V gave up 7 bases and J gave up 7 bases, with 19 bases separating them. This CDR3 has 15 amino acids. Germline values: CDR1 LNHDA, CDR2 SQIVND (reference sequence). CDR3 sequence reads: CASTDRPQRGEKLFF. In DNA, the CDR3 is TGTGCCAGTACTGACAGGCCCCAAAGAGGTGAAAAACTGTTTTTT.

This CDR3 reads CASSFYRAGTEAFF. The CDR3 DNA sequence: TGTGCCAGCAGTTTCTACAGGGCTGGCACTGAAGCTTTCTTT. The rearrangement uses TRBV27 and TRBJ1-1; a possible D gene is TRBD1 (6 bases). Germline CDR1 MNHEY, CDR2 SMNVEV (reference sequence). The CDR3 runs to 14 residues. V gave up 3 bases and J gave up 4 bases, with 12 bases separating them.

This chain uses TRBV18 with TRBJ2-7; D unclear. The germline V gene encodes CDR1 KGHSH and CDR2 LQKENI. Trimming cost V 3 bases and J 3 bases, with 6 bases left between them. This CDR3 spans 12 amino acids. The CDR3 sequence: CASSPNYYEQYF. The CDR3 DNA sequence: TGTGCCAGCTCACCTAATTACTACGAGCAGTACTTC.

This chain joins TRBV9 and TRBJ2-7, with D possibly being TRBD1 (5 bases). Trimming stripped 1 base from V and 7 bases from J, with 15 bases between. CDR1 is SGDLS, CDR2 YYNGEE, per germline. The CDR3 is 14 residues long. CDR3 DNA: TGTGCCAGCAGCGTAACAGGCAACGGGTGGGAGCAGTACTTC. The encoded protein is CASSVTGNGWEQYF.

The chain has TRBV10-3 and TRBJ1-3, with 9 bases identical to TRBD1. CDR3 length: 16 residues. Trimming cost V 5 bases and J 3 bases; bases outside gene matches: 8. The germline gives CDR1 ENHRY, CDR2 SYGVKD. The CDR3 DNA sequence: TGTGCCATCAGTAACAGGGGGCTTGAATTTGGAAACACCATATATTTT. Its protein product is CAISNRGLEFGNTIYF.

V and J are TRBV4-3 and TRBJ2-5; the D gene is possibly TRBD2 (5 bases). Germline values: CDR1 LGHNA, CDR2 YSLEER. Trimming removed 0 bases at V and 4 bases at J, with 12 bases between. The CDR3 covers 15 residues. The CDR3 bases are TGCGCCAGCAGCCAAGATCCCCTAGCAGGAGAGACCCAGTACTTC. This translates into CASSQDPLAGETQYF.

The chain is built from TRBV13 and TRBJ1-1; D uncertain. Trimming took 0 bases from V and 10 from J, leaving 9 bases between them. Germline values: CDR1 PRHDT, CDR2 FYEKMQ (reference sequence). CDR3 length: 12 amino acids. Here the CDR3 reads CASSLGSGVAFF. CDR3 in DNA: TGTGCCAGCAGCTTAGGGTCGGGTGTAGCTTTCTTT.

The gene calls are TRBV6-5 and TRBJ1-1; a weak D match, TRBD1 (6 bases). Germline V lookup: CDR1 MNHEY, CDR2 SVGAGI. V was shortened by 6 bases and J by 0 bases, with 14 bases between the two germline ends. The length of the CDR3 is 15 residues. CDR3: CASRVDRRMNTEAFF. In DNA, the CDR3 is TGTGCCAGCAGAGTGGACAGAAGAATGAACACTGAAGCTTTCTTT.

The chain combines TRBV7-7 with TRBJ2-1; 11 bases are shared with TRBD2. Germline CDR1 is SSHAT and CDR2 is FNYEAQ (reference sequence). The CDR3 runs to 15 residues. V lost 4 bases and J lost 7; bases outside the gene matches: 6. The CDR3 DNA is TGTGCCAGCAGCTCTAGACTAGCGGGACTAAATGAGCAGTTCTTC. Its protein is CASSSRLAGLNEQFF. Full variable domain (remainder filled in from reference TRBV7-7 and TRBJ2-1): GAGVSQSPRYKVTKRGQDVTLRCDPISSHATLYWYQQALGQGPEFLTYFNYEAQPDKSGLPSDRFSAERPEGSISTLTIQRTEQRDSAMYRCASSSRLAGLNEQFFGPGTRLTVL.

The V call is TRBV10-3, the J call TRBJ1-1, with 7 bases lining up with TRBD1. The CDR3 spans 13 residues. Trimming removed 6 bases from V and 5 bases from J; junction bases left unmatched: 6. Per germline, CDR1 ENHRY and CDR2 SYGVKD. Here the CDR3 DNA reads TGTGCCATCAGGGACAGGACGGGGACTGAAGCTTTCTTT. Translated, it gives CAIRDRTGTEAFF.

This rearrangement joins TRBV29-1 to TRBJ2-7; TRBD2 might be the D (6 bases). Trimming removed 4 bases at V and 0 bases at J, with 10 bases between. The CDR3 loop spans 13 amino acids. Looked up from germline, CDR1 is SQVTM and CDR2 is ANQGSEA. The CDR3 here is CSVVLASSYEQYF. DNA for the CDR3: TGCAGCGTTGTGCTAGCGAGCTCCTACGAGCAGTACTTC.

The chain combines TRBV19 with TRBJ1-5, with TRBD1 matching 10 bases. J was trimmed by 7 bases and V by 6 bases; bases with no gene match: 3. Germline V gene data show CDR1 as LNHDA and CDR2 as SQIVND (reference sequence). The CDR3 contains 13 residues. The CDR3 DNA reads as TGTGCCAGTAGCCCGGGACAGGGGCAGCCCCAGCATTTT. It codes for CASSPGQGQPQHF.

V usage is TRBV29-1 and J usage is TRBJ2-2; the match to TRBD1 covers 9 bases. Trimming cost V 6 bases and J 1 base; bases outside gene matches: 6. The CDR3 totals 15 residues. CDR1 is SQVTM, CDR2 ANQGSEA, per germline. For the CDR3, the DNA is TGCAGCGTCCTACAGACAGGGGGGAACACCGGGGAGCTGTTTTTT. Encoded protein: CSVLQTGGNTGELFF.

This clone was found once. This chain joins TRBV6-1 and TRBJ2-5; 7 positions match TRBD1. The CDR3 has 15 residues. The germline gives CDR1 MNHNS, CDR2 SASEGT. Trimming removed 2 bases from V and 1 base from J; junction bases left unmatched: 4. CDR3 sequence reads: CASSELGQSQETQYF. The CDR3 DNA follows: TGTGCCAGCAGTGAACTGGGACAGAGCCAAGAGACCCAGTACTTC.

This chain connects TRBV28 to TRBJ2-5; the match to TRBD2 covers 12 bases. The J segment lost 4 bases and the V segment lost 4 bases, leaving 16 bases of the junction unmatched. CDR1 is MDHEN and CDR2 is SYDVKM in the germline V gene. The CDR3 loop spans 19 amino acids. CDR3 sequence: CASSSFLQTGTSGLETQYF. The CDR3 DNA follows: TGTGCCAGCAGTTCCTTCCTCCAAACCGGGACTAGCGGGCTAGAGACCCAGTACTTC.

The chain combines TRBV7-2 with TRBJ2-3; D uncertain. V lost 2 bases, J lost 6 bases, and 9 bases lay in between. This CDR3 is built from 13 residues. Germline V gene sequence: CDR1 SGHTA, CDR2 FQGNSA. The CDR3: CASSLSLGDTQYF. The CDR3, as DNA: TGTGCCAGCAGCTTATCCCTGGGCGATACGCAGTATTTT.

DNA for the CDR3: TGTGCCAGCAGCTTGGATGGGAGGGGTAAAGAGACCCAGTACTTC. This gives the protein CASSLDGRGKETQYF. The chain combines TRBV5-4 with TRBJ2-5; 7 bases match TRBD2. The CDR3 is 15 residues long. Germline V gene lookup returns CDR1 SGHNT and CDR2 YYREEE (reference sequence). The V and J ends lost 0 bases and 3 bases, in that order; junction bases with no gene match: 5. Drawing the rest from reference TRBV5-4 and TRBJ2-5, the complete variable domain is ETGVTQSPTHLIKTRGQQVTLRCSSQSGHNTVSWYQQALGQGPQFIFQYYREEENGRGNFPPRFSGLQFPNYSSELNVNALELDDSALYLCASSLDGRGKETQYFGPGTRLLVL.

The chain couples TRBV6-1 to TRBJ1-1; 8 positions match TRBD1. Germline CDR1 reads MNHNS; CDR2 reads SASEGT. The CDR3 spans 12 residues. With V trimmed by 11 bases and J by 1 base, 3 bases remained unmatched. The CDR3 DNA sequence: TGTGCCTCCGGGACAGGGAACACTGAAGCTTTCTTT. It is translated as CASGTGNTEAFF.

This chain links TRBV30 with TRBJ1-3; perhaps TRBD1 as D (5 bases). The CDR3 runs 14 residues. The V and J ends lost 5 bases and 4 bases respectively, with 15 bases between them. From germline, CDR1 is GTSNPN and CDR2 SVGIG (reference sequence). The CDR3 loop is CAWARGGSGNTIYF. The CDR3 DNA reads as TGTGCCTGGGCCCGCGGGGGGTCGGGAAACACCATATATTTT.